This is a list of T cell receptor beta chains from one sample in a study of blood T cells in healthy people across ages. TCRdb re-analysed the 5' RACE reads in MiXCR, keeping a single row per CDR3 protein. The top ten hold about an eighth of the sample, which has approximately 880,000 distinct CDR3 sequences, about 44% seen once. Material: blood. These TCRs come from a man under 40 in good health. Both conserved end residues are part of each CDR3. A D gene is named only where the DNA matches it firmly. Some rows mark clone size as missing; the rest say once, few, many or name a class of expanded clone.

size	D	J	V	CDR3	DNA
once	TRBD2	TRBJ2-7	TRBV4-1	CASSPGLRTSGYEQYF	TGCGCCAGCAGCCCCGGGCTAAGGACTAGCGGCTACGAGCAGTACTTC
NA	TRBD1	TRBJ2-7	TRBV5-6	CASSLGTGEFYEQYF	TGTGCCAGCAGCTTGGGCACAGGGGAATTCTACGAGCAGTACTTC
many	TRBD2	TRBJ2-7	TRBV11-2	CASHASGEYEQYF	TGTGCCAGCCACGCTAGCGGGGAATACGAGCAGTACTTC
NA	TRBD1	TRBJ1-1	TRBV30	CAWNRGYTEAFF	TGTGCCTGGAACAGGGGGTACACTGAAGCTTTCTTT
NA	TRBD1	TRBJ2-7	TRBV4-3	CASSQDRTGDGAYEQYF	TGCGCCAGCAGCCAAGATAGGACAGGGGATGGGGCCTACGAGCAGTACTTC
NA	TRBD2	TRBJ2-5	TRBV20-1	CSAPGLAGLMTQYF	TGCAGTGCGCCTGGACTAGCGGGGCTCATGACCCAGTACTTC
few	TRBD1	TRBJ1-2	TRBV7-9	CASSRGQGVTNYGYTF	TGTGCCAGCAGTCGTGGACAGGGGGTAACTAACTATGGCTACACCTTC
NA	NA	TRBJ1-4	TRBV6-5	CASSYLGGIEKLFF	TGTGCCAGCAGTTACCTCGGGGGGATCGAAAAACTGTTTTTT
few	NA	TRBJ2-1	TRBV7-2	CASSPGSTYNEQFF	TGTGCCAGCAGCCCGGGCAGTACCTACAATGAGCAGTTCTTC
few	TRBD2	TRBJ2-4	TRBV3-1	CASSQRAGENIQYF	TGTGCCAGCAGCCAAAGAGCGGGGGAGAACATTCAGTACTTC
NA	TRBD1	TRBJ2-3	TRBV5-1	CASSLAVGQGSPDTQYF	TGCGCCAGCAGCTTGGCCGTAGGACAGGGGTCCCCAGATACGCAGTATTTT
few	TRBD2	TRBJ2-3	TRBV20-1	CSARLRGGTDTQYF	TGCAGTGCTAGATTGCGGGGGGGCACAGATACGCAGTATTTT
NA	TRBD2	TRBJ2-3	TRBV7-2	CASPGGNTDTQYF	TGTGCCAGCCCCGGGGGGAACACAGATACGCAGTATTTT
NA	NA	TRBJ1-2	TRBV12-3/TRBV12-4	CASSPGGGENTF	TGTGCCAGCAGCCCTGGGGGAGGGGAGAACACCTTC
NA	NA	TRBJ2-7	TRBV4-1	CASSQDFTSGYSYEQYF	TGCGCCAGCAGCCAAGATTTTACCAGCGGGTACTCCTACGAGCAGTACTTC
NA	NA	TRBJ2-4	TRBV28	CASSPPLGVKNIQYF	TGTGCCAGCAGTCCCCCCCTCGGGGTCAAAAACATTCAGTACTTC
NA	TRBD1	TRBJ1-2	TRBV12-3/TRBV12-4	CATATGGGYGYTF	TGTGCCACCGCGACAGGGGGCGGTTATGGCTACACCTTC
NA	NA	TRBJ2-5	TRBV11-2	CASSAFVGRTYQETQYF	TGTGCCAGCAGCGCGTTTGTTGGACGGACGTACCAAGAGACCCAGTACTTC
few	TRBD2	TRBJ2-5	TRBV5-1	CASTASGEQETQYF	TGCGCCAGCACCGCTAGCGGGGAACAAGAGACCCAGTACTTC
NA	NA	TRBJ2-3	TRBV3-1	CASSQERVKITDTQYF	TGTGCCAGCAGCCAAGAGCGCGTAAAAATCACAGATACGCAGTATTTT
few	NA	TRBJ1-2	TRBV2	CASSVRAENGYTF	TGTGCCAGCAGTGTGAGGGCCGAGAATGGCTACACCTTC
NA	TRBD2	TRBJ2-3	TRBV28	CASSPLSGGAIDTQYF	TGTGCCAGCAGTCCTCTTAGCGGGGGGGCCATAGATACGCAGTATTTT
NA	NA	TRBJ2-4	TRBV10-3	CAISETLGYLAKNIQYF	TGTGCCATCAGTGAGACCCTGGGATACTTAGCCAAAAACATTCAGTACTTC
NA	NA	TRBJ2-3	TRBV2	CASSDGRTGTDTQYF	TGTGCCAGCAGTGATGGACGGACCGGCACAGATACGCAGTATTTT
NA	TRBD2	TRBJ2-5	TRBV12-3/TRBV12-4	CASSHSRLAQETQYF	TGTGCCAGCAGCCACTCCCGACTAGCCCAAGAGACCCAGTACTTC
few	NA	TRBJ1-2	TRBV7-2	CASSLGTRGYGYTF	TGTGCCAGCAGCTTAGGAACCAGAGGCTATGGCTACACCTTC
NA	NA	TRBJ1-2	TRBV6-1	CASSELPRSGTF	TGTGCCAGCAGTGAATTGCCCAGGTCCGGCACCTTC
many	NA	TRBJ2-5	TRBV2	CASSVSRQETQYF	TGTGCCAGCAGCGTAAGTAGGCAAGAGACCCAGTACTTC
NA	NA	TRBJ2-1	TRBV12-3/TRBV12-4	CASSLMTGGVNEQFF	TGTGCCAGCAGTTTAATGACGGGGGGCGTGAATGAGCAGTTCTTC
few	NA	TRBJ2-7	TRBV20-1	CSARDLGGSSYEQYF	TGCAGTGCTAGAGATCTAGGGGGAAGCTCCTACGAGCAGTACTTC
few	NA	TRBJ2-5	TRBV12-3/TRBV12-4	CASSSSLGRDPRETQYF	TGTGCCAGCAGTTCTTCTCTAGGAAGGGACCCTCGAGAGACCCAGTACTTC
NA	NA	TRBJ2-5	TRBV27	CASIKTAGPRETQYF	TGTGCCAGCATCAAGACCGCCGGCCCAAGGGAGACCCAGTACTTC
NA	TRBD2	TRBJ2-3	TRBV9	CASSAQPTSGGVIASTDTQYF	TGTGCCAGCAGCGCCCAACCGACTAGCGGGGGGGTAATAGCTAGCACAGATACGCAGTATTTT
NA	TRBD2	TRBJ2-1	TRBV20-1	CSASTGGTSGYNEQFF	TGCAGTGCCTCCACCGGGGGGACTAGCGGATACAATGAGCAGTTCTTC
NA	NA	TRBJ1-1	TRBV4-1	CASSQGQAGTEAFF	TGCGCCAGCAGCCAAGGCCAGGCGGGCACTGAAGCTTTCTTT
NA	NA	TRBJ2-6	TRBV30	CAWSVAGYSGANVLTF	TGTGCCTGGAGTGTAGCGGGCTATTCTGGGGCCAACGTCCTGACTTTC
NA	NA	TRBJ2-4	TRBV18	CASSPSPAGSKNIQYF	TGTGCCAGCTCACCATCCCCCGCGGGGTCCAAAAACATTCAGTACTTC
NA	NA	TRBJ1-6	TRBV4-2	CASSQGGGPPLHF	TGTGCCAGCAGCCAAGGTGGTGGTCCCCCCCTCCACTTT
NA	TRBD1	TRBJ2-7	TRBV7-2	CASSLGDSAYSYEQYF	TGTGCCAGCAGCTTAGGGGACAGCGCCTACTCCTACGAGCAGTACTTC
NA	TRBD1	TRBJ1-2	TRBV6-1	CASSAGTGSLDGYTF	TGTGCCAGCAGTGCCGGGACAGGGAGTTTAGATGGCTACACCTTC
once	NA	TRBJ2-2	TRBV3-1	CASSHPPGPGELFF	TGTGCCAGCAGCCATCCCCCGGGCCCCGGGGAGCTGTTTTTT
NA	NA	TRBJ2-5	TRBV7-2	CASTKGLPKETQYF	TGTGCCAGCACCAAAGGATTGCCTAAAGAGACCCAGTACTTC
NA	NA	TRBJ2-7	TRBV4-3	CASSQGPGRVSYEQYF	TGCGCCAGCAGCCAGGGACCCGGGCGGGTATCCTACGAGCAGTACTTC
few	NA	TRBJ1-2	TRBV7-9	CASSRQEVDYGYTF	TGTGCCAGCAGCCGACAGGAGGTGGACTATGGCTACACCTTC
NA	NA	TRBJ2-7	TRBV20-1	CSARDRVTKGFHEQYF	TGCAGTGCTAGAGATCGGGTTACGAAGGGGTTCCACGAGCAGTACTTC
NA	TRBD2	TRBJ2-1	TRBV4-2	CASSQVGLAGGSGEQFF	TGTGCCAGCAGCCAAGTAGGACTAGCGGGGGGTTCTGGTGAGCAGTTCTTC
NA	TRBD2	TRBJ2-5	TRBV25-1	CASSEGVAGLQETQYF	TGTGCCAGCAGTGAAGGGGTAGCGGGGCTACAAGAGACCCAGTACTTC
NA	NA	TRBJ2-7	TRBV4-1	CASSHVEGFPEQYF	TGCGCCAGCAGCCATGTCGAGGGTTTCCCCGAGCAGTACTTC
few	NA	TRBJ2-6	TRBV7-9	CASSLGRRLDSGANVLTF	TGTGCCAGCAGCTTAGGACGGCGGTTGGACTCTGGGGCCAACGTCCTGACTTTC
few	TRBD2	TRBJ2-3	TRBV7-2	CASSLSIAGGENTQYF	TGTGCCAGCAGCTTATCGATAGCGGGGGGTGAAAATACGCAGTATTTT
NA	TRBD2	TRBJ2-1	TRBV7-9	CASRSSGGNNEQFF	TGTGCCAGCAGATCTAGCGGGGGGAACAATGAGCAGTTCTTC
few	TRBD2	TRBJ2-7	TRBV6-5	CASSYYSSGGSSSYEQYF	TGTGCCAGCAGTTATTATTCTAGCGGGGGGTCCAGCTCCTACGAGCAGTACTTC
NA	NA	TRBJ2-5	TRBV29-1	CSVSPGTKKGEQYF	TGCAGCGTTTCACCGGGGACCAAAAAGGGGGAGCAGTACTTC
NA	NA	TRBJ1-3	TRBV4-2	CASSQEGEGVNTIYF	TGTGCCAGCAGCCAAGAAGGAGAAGGGGTGAACACCATATATTTT
NA	TRBD1	TRBJ2-3	TRBV28	CASSPGRGRADTQYF	TGTGCCAGCAGCCCAGGCAGGGGGCGTGCAGATACGCAGTATTTT
NA	TRBD1	TRBJ2-7	TRBV12-3/TRBV12-4	CASRSAGGLYEQYF	TGTGCCAGCAGGTCCGCAGGGGGCCTCTACGAGCAGTACTTC
few	NA	TRBJ2-7	TRBV20-1	CSAPRAGSSSYEQYF	TGCAGCGCCCCGAGGGCGGGGTCGTCCTCCTACGAGCAGTACTTC